Sequencing of this T cell receptor (beta chain) was carried out in a study of Graves' ophthalmopathy and Graves' hyperthyroidism. This clonotype was seen repeatedly, ten times or more. Its antigen is as yet unknown. Transcripts of RNA were the source for amplifying TCR beta CDR3 regions. The workflow started with a first-round RT-PCR run with HTBI primers and then moved on to a second-round multiplex PCR. From the multiplex PCR reads, TCRdb called clonotypes with MiXCR, one entry per CDR3 protein. The sample lists 400,000 to 450,000 distinct CDR3 sequences, approximately 21% seen once, with roughly 3% in the top ten. Certain patients, namely those with other autoimmune diseases, uncontrolled infections, pregnancy or lactation, were excluded. Out of more than 8.5 ml of fresh peripheral blood, PBMCs were obtained. Notes on the study in general: Cross-validated, the 13-signature model showed 87.88%/81.08% sensitivity/specificity, and 80%/75% in the test set.

This CDR3 comprises 13 residues. Trimming took off 3 bases at V and 5 bases at J, with 10 bases between the two ends. Germline V gene sequence: CDR1 LNHDA, CDR2 SQIVND (reference sequence). The gene calls are TRBV19 and TRBJ2-5, with D hard to call. The sequenced sample was peripheral blood. This clonotype originated in a woman aged 18-30 years with stable Graves' hyperthyroidism. The CDR3 DNA sequence: TGTGCCAGTAGTATTTCTGTTGGGGAGACCCAGTACTTC. As protein: CASSISVGETQYF.